The clone carrying this T cell receptor (beta chain) has more than one count but fewer than ten. Its antigen is currently unknown. Other DNA sequences from this sample encode an identical CDR3 as well. Each sorted subset replicate got 200 ng genomic DNA, 25,000 to 35,000 genomes. As handled by the study authors: ImmunoSEQ supplied junction-only sequences lacking quality scores, so filtering was different. TCRdb keeps only in-frame clones here, not all; method: immunoSEQ multiplex PCR. The DNA was the basis for D and trimming; V, J and clone size are from that table. The sample records roughly 2.1 million clones, about 93% being singletons. Naive-designated CD8 cells lacked CD45RO, were positively enriched for CCR7, and omitted terminally differentiated effector memory CD45RA+ cells. Study donors comprised healthy, HIV-negative adults devoid of recent acute infection or vaccination. This specimen belongs to a study of shared clonotypes between healthy human individuals. Study findings and constraints: Blood alone was sampled, and tissue repertoires likely differ.

CDR1 and CDR2 from the germline V gene are SGHRS and YFSETQ. Trimming took 4 bases from V and 3 from J; bases not matched to a gene: 3. The CDR3 is made up of 14 amino acids. The sequence was collected from a man aged 18 to 35 in good health. Some clones in this sample may be carry-over from other donors' samples. Specimen: naive CD8+ T cells from PBMCs. The chain is built from TRBV5-1 and TRBJ2-7; 11 bases map to TRBD1. The CDR3 sequence: CASSTGTGGYEQYF. The CDR3 DNA reads TGCGCCAGCAGCACCGGGACAGGGGGCTACGAGCAGTACTTC.